This T cell receptor beta chain was sequenced in a study of cytomegalovirus exposure and HLA in healthy donors. Study-wide points: Among TCR beta chains of equal frequency, HLA-associated ones were more clonally expanded in a later analysis. Later work found most CMV-associated TCR beta chains apparently HLA-restricted. There were some V segments, including TRBV6-2 and TRBV6-3, excluded as indistinguishable.

Use of 60 Vbeta and 13 Jbeta primers characterized the PCR. Measured with immunoSEQ multiplex PCR; TCRdb has only the in-frame clones, and not every one. This sample has 65,000 to 80,000 clones; 70% to 85% occur once, and the top ten carry about 9.1%. A word on this clone: Its antigen is as yet unknown.

Trimming took 7 bases from V and 5 from J; bases not matched to a gene: 5. Germline CDR1 reads MNHEY; CDR2 reads SVGAGI. This CDR3 is built from 13 residues. The chain has TRBV6-5 and TRBJ1-5; 7 nucleotides line up with TRBD1. The TCR comes from a middle-aged man in good health and CMV-seropositive. Sequenced input: PBMCs. The CDR3 nucleotides are TGTGCCAGCAAGGAAGGGGGCCATCAGCCCCAGCATTTT. This translates into CASKEGGHQPQHF.